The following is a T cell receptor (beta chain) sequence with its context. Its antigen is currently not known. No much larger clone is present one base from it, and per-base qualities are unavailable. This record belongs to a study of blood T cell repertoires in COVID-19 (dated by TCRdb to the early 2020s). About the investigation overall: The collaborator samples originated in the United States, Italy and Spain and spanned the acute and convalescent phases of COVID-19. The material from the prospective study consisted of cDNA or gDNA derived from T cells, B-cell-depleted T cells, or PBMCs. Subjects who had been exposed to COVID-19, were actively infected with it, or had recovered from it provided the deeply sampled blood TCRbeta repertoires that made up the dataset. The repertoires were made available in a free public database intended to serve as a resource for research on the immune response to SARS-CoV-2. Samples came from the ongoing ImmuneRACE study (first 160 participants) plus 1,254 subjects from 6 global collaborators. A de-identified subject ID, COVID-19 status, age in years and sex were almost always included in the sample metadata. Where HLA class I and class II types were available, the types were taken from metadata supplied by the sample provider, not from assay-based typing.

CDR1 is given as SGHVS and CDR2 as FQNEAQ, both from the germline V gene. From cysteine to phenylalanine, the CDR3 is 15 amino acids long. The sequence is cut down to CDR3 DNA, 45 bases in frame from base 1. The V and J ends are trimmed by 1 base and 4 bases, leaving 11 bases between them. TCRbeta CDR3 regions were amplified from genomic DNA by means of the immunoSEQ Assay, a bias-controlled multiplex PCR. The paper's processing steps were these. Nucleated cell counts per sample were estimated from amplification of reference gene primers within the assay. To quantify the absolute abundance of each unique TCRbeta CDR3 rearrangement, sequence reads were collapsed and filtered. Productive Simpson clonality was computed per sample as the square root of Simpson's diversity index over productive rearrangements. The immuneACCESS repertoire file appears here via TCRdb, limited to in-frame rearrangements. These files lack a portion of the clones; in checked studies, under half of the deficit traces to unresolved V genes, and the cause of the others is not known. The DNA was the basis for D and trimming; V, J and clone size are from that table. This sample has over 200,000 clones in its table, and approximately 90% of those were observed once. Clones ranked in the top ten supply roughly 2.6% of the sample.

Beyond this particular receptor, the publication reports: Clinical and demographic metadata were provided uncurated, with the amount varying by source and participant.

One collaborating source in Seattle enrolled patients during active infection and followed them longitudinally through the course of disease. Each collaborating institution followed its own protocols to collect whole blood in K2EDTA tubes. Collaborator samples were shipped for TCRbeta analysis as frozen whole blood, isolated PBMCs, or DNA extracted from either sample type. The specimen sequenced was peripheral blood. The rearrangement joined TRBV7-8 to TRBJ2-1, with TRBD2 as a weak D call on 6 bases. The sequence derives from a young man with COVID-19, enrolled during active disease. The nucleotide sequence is TGTGCCAGCAGCTTAGATGTCGGAGGGTACAATGAGCAGTTCTTC. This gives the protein CASSLDVGGYNEQFF.